What follows are 23 T cell receptor beta chains derived from one specimen sequenced in a study of blood T cells in healthy people across ages. Sample-barcoded 5' priming and a J-beta primer mix drove a second PCR of about 6 to 12 cycles. TCRdb itself ran the 5' RACE reads through MiXCR, one entry per CDR3 protein. The data show about 1.1 million distinct CDR3 sequences, with 35% to 45% seen just once and about an eighth held by the top ten. The specimen sequenced was blood. Source of these receptors: a man aged 18 to 29 in good health.

This chain uses TRBV6-1 with TRBJ1-2; no reliable D call. This CDR3 has 15 amino acids. Per germline, CDR1 MNHNS and CDR2 SASEGT. V shed 0 bases and J shed 6 bases, with 14 bases lying between them. CDR3 coding DNA: TGTGCCAGCAGTGAAGCGCTTCCTCAAAGGGATGGCTACACCTTC. Translated: CASSEALPQRDGYTF.

A few counts support this clonotype. The chain carries TRBV5-5 and TRBJ2-3, with TRBD2 matching 9 bases. Trimming at V came to 1 base and at J to 6 bases, leaving 9 bases not matched to a gene. CDR1 is SGHKS, CDR2 YYEKEE, per germline (reference sequence). The CDR3 has 16 amino acids. Written as DNA, the CDR3 is TGTGCCAGCAGCTTGACTGGCGGGGGGGTCACTGATACGCAGTATTTT. This sequence encodes CASSLTGGGVTDTQYF.

The chain carries TRBV20-1 and TRBJ1-4; TRBD1 matches at 7 bases. The CDR3 sequence is 12 residues long. Germline CDR1 and CDR2: DFQATT and SNEGSKA (reference sequence). V dropped 6 bases and J dropped 8; count of bases not matched to a gene: 6. CDR3 sequence (DNA): TGCAGTGCCAGGGACAGCGTCGAAAAACTGTTTTTT. Translation gives CSARDSVEKLFF.

This chain joins TRBV12-3 or TRBV12-4 and TRBJ1-2; 10 bases are shared with TRBD1. The CDR3 runs to 15 residues. The trim removed 4 bases at V and 7 bases at J, leaving 9 bases unmatched. The CDR3: CASSSVGQGLRGYTF. The CDR3 DNA sequence: TGTGCCAGCAGTTCGGTGGGACAGGGGTTACGTGGCTACACCTTC.

The V gene is TRBV29-1, the J gene TRBJ2-7; tentatively, D is TRBD2 (6 bases). The V gene's germline CDR1 is SQVTM and CDR2 ANQGSEA. The germline V and J ends were trimmed by 4 bases and 3 bases, with 19 bases remaining between them. CDR3 length equals 15 residues. CDR3 nucleotides: TGCAGCGTTGGAGCCCCGGGGCGGACTAACTACGAGCAGTACTTC. Protein product: CSVGAPGRTNYEQYF.

Concerning this clonotype: A far larger clone is off by one base, so a read error is likely. The gene calls are TRBV7-9 and TRBJ2-1; D perhaps matches TRBD1 (5 bases). Germline CDR1 and CDR2: SEHNR and FQNEAQ (reference sequence). CDR3 length equals 12 residues. The CDR3 region has the DNA TGTGCCAACAGCTTAGACAGTAATGAGCAGTTCTTC. The encoded protein is CANSLDSNEQFF.

This clonotype occurred a few times. The J gene is TRBJ2-7, the V gene TRBV27, with a tentative D call TRBD1 (6 bases). CDR1 is MNHEY and CDR2 is SMNVEV in the germline V gene (reference sequence). Trimming left V 4 bases short and J 7 bases short, with 20 bases between. The CDR3 consists of 15 residues. This CDR3 is CASSSQDRSEGEQYF. The CDR3 coding sequence is TGTGCCAGCAGTTCCCAAGACAGGAGCGAAGGAGAGCAGTACTTC.

The V gene is TRBV7-2, the J gene TRBJ1-5, with 7 bases matching TRBD1. The trim removed 6 bases at V and 2 bases at J, leaving 7 bases unmatched. Per germline, CDR1 SGHTA and CDR2 FQGNSA. The CDR3 covers 15 residues. The CDR3 DNA follows: TGTGCCAGCAGTAAGGGACAGAGCCGCAATCAGCCCCAGCATTTT. It translates to CASSKGQSRNQPQHF.

This clonotype was counted a few times. The chain uses TRBV7-3 and TRBJ2-3; tentative D call: TRBD2 (6 bases). The CDR3 length is 16 residues. Deletions cut 4 bases from V and 4 bases from J, with 18 bases between. The V gene's germline CDR1 is SGHTA and CDR2 FQGTGA. As DNA, the CDR3 is TGTGCCAGCAGCTCGAGGGGTAGCGGAATCCCAGATACGCAGTATTTT. The encoded protein is CASSSRGSGIPDTQYF.

The chain recombines TRBV3-1 with TRBJ1-1, with 9 bases matching TRBD1. CDR1 is LGHDT and CDR2 is YNNKEL in the germline V gene (reference sequence). This CDR3 spans 11 amino acids. V gave up 5 bases and J gave up 12 bases; unmatched junction bases: 4. CDR3 in DNA: TGTGCCAGCAGCTTGGGACAGGGATCTTTCTTT. It translates to CASSLGQGSFF.

This clonotype was seen more than once but under ten times. The chain recombines TRBV4-1 with TRBJ2-5; a possible D gene is TRBD2 (5 bases). CDR1 is MGHRA and CDR2 is YSYEKL in the germline V gene. V gave up 1 base and J gave up 5 bases, with 8 bases separating them. This CDR3 contains 13 residues. CDR3 sequence: CASSQVQRETQYF. Here the CDR3 DNA reads TGCGCCAGCAGCCAAGTACAGCGGGAGACCCAGTACTTC.

The sample holds a few counts of this clonotype. The chain joins TRBV4-1 to TRBJ1-5; TRBD1 aligns across 7 bases. CDR3 length equals 19 residues. Trimming at V came to 3 bases and at J to 1 base, leaving 15 bases not matched to a gene. The germline V gene encodes CDR1 MGHRA and CDR2 YSYEKL. The CDR3 region is CASSQGFGQEGISNQPQHF. The CDR3 DNA reads TGCGCCAGCAGCCAGGGCTTTGGACAGGAGGGGATCAGCAATCAGCCCCAGCATTTT.

The rearrangement links TRBV6-1 to TRBJ1-2; D may be TRBD1 (5 bases). Germline CDR1 reads MNHNS; CDR2 reads SASEGT. V was cut by 0 bases and J by 8 bases, with 13 bases left in between. The CDR3 consists of 14 residues. The CDR3 DNA sequence: TGTGCCAGCAGTGAAGCGGGACGAATTGGGGGCTACACCTTC. Protein sequence: CASSEAGRIGGYTF.

The chain employs TRBV11-2 and TRBJ2-5; 8 nucleotides line up with TRBD2. V shed 0 bases and J 1 base; nucleotides not matched to a gene: 1. CDR1 is SGHAT and CDR2 is FQNNGV in the germline V gene. This CDR3 region has 15 residues. In DNA, the CDR3 is TGTGCCAGCAGCTTAGATAGCGGGGTCCAAGAGACCCAGTACTTC. Its translation: CASSLDSGVQETQYF.

The chain couples TRBV3-1 to TRBJ2-3, with D uncertain. Trimming removed 0 bases at V and 13 bases at J, with 11 bases between. Germline CDR1 LGHDT, CDR2 YNNKEL (reference sequence). The CDR3 contains 12 residues. The CDR3 loop reads CASSQESSSEYF. DNA for the CDR3: TGTGCCAGCAGCCAAGAGAGTAGCTCAGAGTATTTT.

This clonotype came up a few times. The chain employs TRBV29-1 and TRBJ2-3; D remains unclear. Deletions cut 8 bases from V and 0 bases from J, with 15 bases between. CDR3 length: 14 residues. Germline CDR1 and CDR2: SQVTM and ANQGSEA. CDR3 sequence (DNA): TGCAGCCCCCCTATGGGCTCTAGCACAGATACGCAGTATTTT. Amino acids: CSPPMGSSTDTQYF.

The chain employs TRBV28 and TRBJ1-1, with TRBD1 matching 7 bases. V gave up 6 bases and J gave up 6 bases; unmatched junction bases: 7. CDR3 length: 13 residues. From germline, CDR1 is MDHEN and CDR2 SYDVKM. The CDR3 region has the DNA TGTGCCAGCAGCACAGGGGTAGTGGCTGAAGCTTTCTTT. Translated: CASSTGVVAEAFF.

V and J are TRBV15 and TRBJ2-1; 7 bases line up with TRBD1. CDR3 length: 17 amino acids. Germline-derived CDR1 and CDR2 are LNHNV and YYDKDF (reference sequence). Losses at the gene ends were 0 bases for V and 3 bases for J; bases not matched to a gene: 8. In DNA form, the CDR3 reads TGTGCCACCAGCAGAGATCTCAGGGACAGCTACTACAATGAGCAGTTCTTC. This translates into CATSRDLRDSYYNEQFF.

A single count supports this clonotype. This chain joins TRBV5-1 and TRBJ2-1; the D call may be TRBD1 or TRBD2 (5 bases each). The J call is in doubt because the DNA end fits TRBJ2-7 better. Germline V gene lookup returns CDR1 SGHRS and CDR2 YFSETQ. The CDR3 length is 15 residues. DNA for the CDR3: TGCGCCAGCGCTGCGCTAAAGGGGAGCTACAATGAGCAGTACTTC. It yields the protein CASAALKGSYNEQYF.

The rearrangement joins TRBV20-1 to TRBJ1-2; D not certain. Between the trimmed V and J ends, which lost 3 bases and 8 bases, there was a span of 10 bases. CDR1 and CDR2 (germline): DFQATT, SNEGSKA (reference sequence). This CDR3 has 11 residues. CDR3 coding DNA: TGCAGTGCTAGTGATGTGCCCGGCTACACCTTC. Translation gives CSASDVPGYTF.

CDR3 nucleotides: TGTGCCAGCAGCTTAGGACTGGTTGCCTACAATGAGCAGTACTTC. This translates into CASSLGLVAYNEQYF. The chain recombines TRBV11-3 with TRBJ2-1; D remains ambiguous. The J call may be wrong; the DNA end is better matched by TRBJ2-7. The CDR3 loop spans 15 amino acids. Germline CDR1 is SGHNT and CDR2 is YENEEA.

The rearrangement links TRBV6-5 to TRBJ1-6; D gene uncertain. In germline, CDR1 is MNHEY, CDR2 SVGAGI. Trimming shortened V by 5 bases and J by 8 bases, and 13 bases separated the two germline ends. This CDR3 comprises 14 residues. The CDR3 nucleotides are TGTGCCAGCAGTGCCAGGTCCCTTCATTCACCCCTCCACTTT. Its protein product is CASSARSLHSPLHF.

The CDR3 protein is CASSLGVSTPQETQYF. The DNA for the CDR3 is TGCGCCAGCAGCTTGGGGGTTAGTACCCCTCAAGAGACCCAGTACTTC. V is TRBV5-1 and J is TRBJ2-5; D gene unclear. V was pared by 0 bases and J by 2 bases, with 14 bases between. The CDR3 runs to 16 residues. Germline assignment: CDR1 SGHRS and CDR2 YFSETQ. The entire variable domain, with the rest obtained from reference TRBV5-1 and TRBJ2-5, is as follows: KAGVTQTPRYLIKTRGQQVTLSCSPISGHRSVSWYQQTPGQGLQFLFEYFSETQRNKGNFPGRFSGRQFSNSRSEMNVSTLELGDSALYLCASSLGVSTPQETQYFGPGTRLLVL.